The present TCR beta chain was sequenced within a study of T cells in Graves' hyperthyroidism and ophthalmopathy. Across the whole study: Peripheral blood specimens were obtained at initial diagnosis, prior to any treatment. Study-wide results and limits: Within blood appeared most thyroid clonotypes that had expanded above 0.001.

With regard to this clonotype: Its specificity is unknown.

Any patient presenting with uncontrolled infection, other autoimmune disease, pregnancy or lactation was left out. The authors took PBMCs from roughly 9.5 ml fresh peripheral blood. Amplified TCR beta CDR3 regions came from RNA transcripts. The HTBI set primed first-round TCR CDR3 RT-PCR. TCRdb reprocessed the multiplex PCR reads via MiXCR and lists one record per CDR3 protein. The repertoire consists of 300,000 to 500,000 distinct CDR3 sequences, with around 14% occurring once and the leading ten covering 32%. The CDR3 is 15 residues long. From germline, CDR1 is SGHTS and CDR2 YDEGEE. V trimming: 4 bases; J trimming: 3 bases; junction bases outside the gene matches: 5.

The sample consisted of blood. The sequence was obtained from a woman in her 30s with Graves' hyperthyroidism. The chain uses TRBV5-8 and TRBJ2-2; 8 bases match TRBD2. The CDR3 region has the DNA TGTGCCAGCAGCCTTCAGGGACTAGACACCGGGGAGCTGTTTTTT. Its translation is CASSLQGLDTGELFF.